One sample yielded the 18 T cell receptor beta chains listed below, sequenced in a study of regulatory T cells in long-lasting Graves disease. Libraries of TCR beta came from iRepertoire HTBI primers plus Arm-PCR of CDR3 regions. TCRdb analysed the multiplex PCR reads with MiXCR anew, one entry per CDR3 protein. In the table there are under 500,000 distinct CDR3 sequences, about 15% of which are singletons. Regarding time point: newly diagnosed GD, antithyroid drugs for less than 3 months. Following extraction of RNA from PBMCs, that RNA was used to make the TCR library. The same specimen was also included in a second study, on T cells in Graves' hyperthyroidism and ophthalmopathy.

The sequencing used peripheral blood mononuclear cells (PBMCs), collected at new diagnosis, from a patient treated with antithyroid drugs. The receptors shown here come from a woman aged 25 to 39 with Graves disease.

This clonotype appeared a few times. The chain is built from TRBV24-1 and TRBJ1-4, with 10 bases identical to TRBD1. After removal of 8 bases from V and 7 bases from J, the junction contained 3 bases not matched to a gene. This CDR3 is 13 amino acids long. Germline V gene lookup returns CDR1 KGHDR and CDR2 SFDVKD. CDR3 nucleotides: TGTGCCACCATGGGACAGGGGAGTGAAAAACTGTTTTTT. Translated, it gives CATMGQGSEKLFF.

J is TRBJ2-2 and V is TRBV5-6; the D gene is possibly TRBD2 (6 bases). V lost 5 bases to trimming and J lost 5 bases, with 13 bases between them. This CDR3 is 14 amino acids long. CDR1 is SGHDT and CDR2 is YYEEEE in the germline V gene. CDR3 nucleotides: TGTGCCAGCAGGGAGGTCGGGGGAACCGGGGAGCTGTTTTTT. It encodes CASREVGGTGELFF.

This clonotype came up many times. The rearrangement uses TRBV6-1 and TRBJ2-7, with D perhaps matching TRBD2 (6 bases). Germline loops: CDR1 MNHNS, CDR2 SASEGT. The ends were cut back, 5 bases at V and 6 bases at J, with 20 bases in the middle. The CDR3 totals 15 residues. The CDR3 region is CASSLLLRGGSEQYF. The CDR3, as DNA: TGTGCCAGCAGTCTCCTATTAAGGGGAGGATCCGAGCAGTACTTC.

At least ten counts were recorded for this clonotype. V and J are TRBV11-2 and TRBJ1-1; D not certain. In germline, CDR1 is SGHAT, CDR2 FQNNGV. Trimming pared 1 base from V and 10 bases from J, leaving 10 bases between. The CDR3 contains 12 residues. The CDR3 is CASSLAGWGAFF. The CDR3 bases are TGTGCCAGCAGCTTAGCTGGCTGGGGAGCTTTCTTT.

Ten or more counts support this clonotype. V and J are TRBV18 and TRBJ2-7; the match to TRBD1 covers 9 bases. J was trimmed by 5 bases and V by 4 bases; bases with no gene match: 9. The germline V gene encodes CDR1 KGHSH and CDR2 LQKENI. The CDR3 length is 15 residues. The CDR3 DNA follows: TGTGCCAGCTCACAGTTGGGGACAGGGAGAAACGAGCAGTACTTC. Encoded protein: CASSQLGTGRNEQYF.

This sequence joins TRBV7-9 and TRBJ1-2; TRBD1 might be the D (5 bases). CDR3 length: 13 residues. V was cut by 2 bases and J by 8 bases, with 12 bases left in between. CDR1 and CDR2 from the germline V gene are SEHNR and FQNEAQ (reference sequence). In DNA, the CDR3 is TGTGCCAGCAGCTTAAGCGTAGGGGCCGGCTACACCTTC. Translation gives CASSLSVGAGYTF.

This clonotype was counted a few times. The gene calls are TRBV12-3 or TRBV12-4 and TRBJ2-5, with 7 bases identical to TRBD1. With 5 bases clipped from V and 2 bases from J, the junction kept 8 bases outside the gene matches. This CDR3 comprises 15 residues. The CDR3 is CASSGDSSTQETQYF. In DNA, the CDR3 is TGTGCCAGCAGTGGGGACAGTTCTACACAAGAGACCCAGTACTTC.

This clonotype has ten or more counts. The chain recombines TRBV28 with TRBJ2-5; tentative D call: TRBD1 (5 bases). The CDR3 has 14 amino acids. With 5 bases removed from V and 5 bases from J, the gap between germline ends came to 15 bases. Per the germline V gene, CDR1 is MDHEN and CDR2 is SYDVKM. The CDR3 coding sequence is TGTGCCAGCAGTCTAGGGGCCCCTTGGGAGACCCAGTACTTC. Translated, it gives CASSLGAPWETQYF.

This clonotype was seen at least ten times. The chain employs TRBV7-3 and TRBJ2-1; D remains unclear. V was clipped by 1 base and J by 1 base, with 8 bases between them. CDR1 is SGHTA and CDR2 is FQGTGA in the germline V gene. The CDR3 length is 15 residues. CDR3 in DNA: TGTGCCAGCAGCTTAAAGTTCCAGTCCTACAATGAGCAGTTCTTC. It codes for CASSLKFQSYNEQFF.

The chain has TRBV28 and TRBJ2-7, with TRBD1 as a possible D gene (6 bases). Trimming took off 4 bases at V and 6 bases at J, with 25 bases between the two ends. The CDR3 has 17 amino acids. CDR1 is MDHEN and CDR2 is SYDVKM in the germline V gene. The CDR3 coding sequence is TGTGCCAGCAGTTCCCCCACAGGGACGGGCGAGAGGGGCGAGCAGTACTTC. It yields the protein CASSSPTGTGERGEQYF.

This clonotype has at least ten counts. The V gene is TRBV11-2, the J gene TRBJ1-4; D gene uncertain. Trimming took off 3 bases at V and 0 bases at J, with 11 bases between the two ends. The germline V gene encodes CDR1 SGHAT and CDR2 FQNNGV. The CDR3 has 16 amino acids. In DNA, the CDR3 is TGTGCCAGCAGCTTGGTAGGACGAGCAACTAATGAAAAACTGTTTTTT. This encodes CASSLVGRATNEKLFF.

Comments on this clonotype: A much larger clone lies one base from this, so it may be a read error. The rearrangement links TRBV12-3 or TRBV12-4 to TRBJ2-5, with 10 positions matching TRBD1. CDR3 size: 16 residues. The trim removed 5 bases at V and 5 bases at J, leaving 11 bases unmatched. For the CDR3, the DNA is TGTGCCAGCAGTGACACCGGGACAGGGGAATCGGAGACCCAGTACTTC. This encodes CASSDTGTGESETQYF.

V is TRBV5-1 and J is TRBJ2-5; either TRBD1 or TRBD2 may fit D (5 bases each). With 2 bases removed from V and 5 bases from J, the gap between germline ends came to 19 bases. Per the germline V gene, CDR1 is SGHRS and CDR2 is YFSETQ. The CDR3 consists of 16 residues. The CDR3 DNA reads TGCGCCAGCAGCTTCCCCCCTAGCCAGAGGGGCGAGACCCAGTACTTC. Translated: CASSFPPSQRGETQYF.

The chain joins TRBV20-1 to TRBJ1-1, with no clear D. CDR1 DFQATT and CDR2 SNEGSKA come from the germline V gene (reference sequence). There are 13 residues in the CDR3. Trimming took off 6 bases at V and 4 bases at J, with 15 bases between the two ends. CDR3 protein: CSARNSKSTEAFF. The DNA for the CDR3 is TGCAGTGCCAGAAACAGCAAGAGCACTGAAGCTTTCTTT.

The chain recombines TRBV5-1 with TRBJ2-1; D unresolved. The CDR3 extends over 16 amino acids. Deletions cut 3 bases from V and 3 bases from J, with 16 bases between. Germline V CDR1 and CDR2: SGHRS, YFSETQ. Here the CDR3 reads CASSSVAIPLYNEQFF. The CDR3 DNA follows: TGCGCCAGCAGCTCGGTGGCAATACCCCTCTACAATGAGCAGTTCTTC.

This clonotype was detected ten times or more. The rearrangement joins TRBV9 to TRBJ2-1, with 11 nucleotides matching TRBD1. Germline V lookup: CDR1 SGDLS, CDR2 YYNGEE. After removal of 3 bases from V and 7 bases from J, the junction contained 9 bases not matched to a gene. The CDR3 runs 16 residues. CDR3 protein: CASSATGTGGFNEQFF. The CDR3 DNA sequence: TGTGCCAGCAGCGCCACCGGGACAGGGGGGTTTAATGAGCAGTTCTTC.

Ten or more counts support this clonotype. The gene calls are TRBV11-2 and TRBJ1-5; D call uncertain. Germline CDR1 reads SGHAT; CDR2 reads FQNNGV. The V end was cut by 0 bases, the J end by 7 bases, with 13 bases between. The CDR3 has 15 amino acids. CDR3: CASSLDFTGYQPQHF. The CDR3 DNA follows: TGTGCCAGCAGCTTAGATTTCACGGGATACCAGCCCCAGCATTTT.

This clonotype was seen a handful of times. This chain links TRBV9 with TRBJ1-6; D is possibly TRBD1 (5 bases). Germline CDR1 and CDR2: SGDLS and YYNGEE. The CDR3 totals 17 residues. Trimming left V 3 bases short and J 0 bases short, with 13 bases between. The DNA of the CDR3 is TGTGCCAGCAGCGATACCGGAGACAGCTCCTATAATTCACCCCTCCACTTT. Its translation: CASSDTGDSSYNSPLHF.